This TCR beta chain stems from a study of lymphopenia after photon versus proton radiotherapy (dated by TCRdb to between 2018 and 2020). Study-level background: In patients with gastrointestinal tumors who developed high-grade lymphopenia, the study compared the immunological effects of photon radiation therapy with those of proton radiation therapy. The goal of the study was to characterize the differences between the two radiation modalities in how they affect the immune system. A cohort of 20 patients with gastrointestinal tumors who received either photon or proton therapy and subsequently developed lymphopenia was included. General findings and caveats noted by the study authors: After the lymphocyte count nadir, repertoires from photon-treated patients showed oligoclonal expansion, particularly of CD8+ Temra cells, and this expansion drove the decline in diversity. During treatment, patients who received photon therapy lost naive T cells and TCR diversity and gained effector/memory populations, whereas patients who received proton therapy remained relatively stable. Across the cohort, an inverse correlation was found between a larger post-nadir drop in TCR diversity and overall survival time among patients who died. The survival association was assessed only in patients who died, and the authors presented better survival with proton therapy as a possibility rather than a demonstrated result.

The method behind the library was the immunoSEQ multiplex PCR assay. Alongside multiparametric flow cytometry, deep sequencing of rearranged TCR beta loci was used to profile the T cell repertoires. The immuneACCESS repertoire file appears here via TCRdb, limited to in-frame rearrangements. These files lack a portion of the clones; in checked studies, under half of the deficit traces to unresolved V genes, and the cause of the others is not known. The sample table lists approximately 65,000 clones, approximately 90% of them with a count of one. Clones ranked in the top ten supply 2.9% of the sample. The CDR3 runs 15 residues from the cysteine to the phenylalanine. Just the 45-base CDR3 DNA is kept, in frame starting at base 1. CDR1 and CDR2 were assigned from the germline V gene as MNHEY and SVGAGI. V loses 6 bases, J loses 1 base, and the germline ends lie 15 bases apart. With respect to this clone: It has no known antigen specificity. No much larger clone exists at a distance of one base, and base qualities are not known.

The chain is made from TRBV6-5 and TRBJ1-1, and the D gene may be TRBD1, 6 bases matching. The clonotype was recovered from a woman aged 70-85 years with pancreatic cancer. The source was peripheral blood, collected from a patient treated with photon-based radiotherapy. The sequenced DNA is TGTGCCAGCAGAACTGCGACAGGATCGAACACTGAAGCTTTCTTT. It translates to CASRTATGSNTEAFF.